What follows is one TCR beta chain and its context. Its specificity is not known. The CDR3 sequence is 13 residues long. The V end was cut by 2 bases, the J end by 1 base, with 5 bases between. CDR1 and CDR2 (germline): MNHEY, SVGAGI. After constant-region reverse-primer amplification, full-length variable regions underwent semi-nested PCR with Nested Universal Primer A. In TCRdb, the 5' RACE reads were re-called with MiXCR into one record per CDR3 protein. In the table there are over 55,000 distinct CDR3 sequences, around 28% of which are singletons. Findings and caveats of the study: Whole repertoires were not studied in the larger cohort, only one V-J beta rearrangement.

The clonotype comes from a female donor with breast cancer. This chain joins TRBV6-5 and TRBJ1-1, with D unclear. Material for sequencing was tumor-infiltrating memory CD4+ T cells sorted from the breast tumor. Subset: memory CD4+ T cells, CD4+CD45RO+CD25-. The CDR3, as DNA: TGTGCCAGCAGTTACCAAGGGAACACTGAAGCTTTCTTT. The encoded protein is CASSYQGNTEAFF.